This T cell receptor beta chain originates from a study of shared clonotypes between healthy human individuals. This clone was seen repeatedly, ten times or more. The CDR3 is 15 residues long. V lost 6 bases and J lost 1; bases outside the gene matches: 4. Germline V gene sequence: CDR1 MDHEN, CDR2 SYDVKM. Sequenced by immunoSEQ multiplex PCR; TCRdb stores in-frame clones only, minus some. This sample has under 600,000 clones, with 70% to 80% found just once. This TCR came from a middle-aged woman in good health. Some clones in this sample may be carry-over from other donors' samples. The specimen sequenced was PBMCs. This chain uses TRBV28 with TRBJ2-7; TRBD2 agrees at 12 bases. The CDR3 coding sequence is TGTGCCAGCAGGATGACTAGCGGGAGATCCTACGAGCAGTACTTC. Amino acids: CASRMTSGRSYEQYF.